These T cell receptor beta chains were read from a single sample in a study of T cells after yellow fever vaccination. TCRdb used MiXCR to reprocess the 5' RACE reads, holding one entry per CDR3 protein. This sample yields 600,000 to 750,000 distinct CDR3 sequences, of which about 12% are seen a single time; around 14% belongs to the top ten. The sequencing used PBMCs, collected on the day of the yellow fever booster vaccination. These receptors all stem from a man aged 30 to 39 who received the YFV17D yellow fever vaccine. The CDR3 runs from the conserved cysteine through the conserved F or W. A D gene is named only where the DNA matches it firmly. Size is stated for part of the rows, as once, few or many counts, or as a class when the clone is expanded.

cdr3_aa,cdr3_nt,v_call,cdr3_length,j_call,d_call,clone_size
CASRGPDRGPRNGEQYF,TGTGCCAGCAGGGGCCCAGACAGGGGTCCTCGGAATGGGGAGCAGTACTTC,TRBV7-8,17,TRBJ2-7,TRBD1,-
CASQTAGETQYF,TGTGCCAGTCAAACCGCGGGGGAGACCCAGTACTTC,TRBV7-9,12,TRBJ2-5,-,-
CASSKGPEDTQYF,TGCGCCAGCAGCAAGGGACCAGAAGATACGCAGTATTTT,TRBV4-3,13,TRBJ2-3,-,few
CASSEQAPYEQYF,TGTGCCAGCAGTGAACAGGCCCCCTACGAGCAGTACTTC,TRBV6-1,13,TRBJ2-7,-,-
CSARRSGSDTGELFF,TGCAGTGCTAGGAGAAGCGGGAGCGACACCGGGGAGCTGTTTTTT,TRBV20-1,15,TRBJ2-2,TRBD2,-
CASSLYGRPQETQYF,TGTGCCAGCAGTTTATATGGGAGGCCACAAGAGACCCAGTACTTC,TRBV12-3/TRBV12-4,15,TRBJ2-5,-,few
CASSFLVRGSKSEQFF,TGTGCCAGCAGCTTTCTCGTTCGCGGGAGCAAAAGTGAGCAGTTCTTC,TRBV7-8,16,TRBJ2-1,TRBD2,-
CASSNRGATGELFF,TGTGCCAGCAGCAACAGGGGGGCGACCGGGGAGCTGTTTTTT,TRBV9,14,TRBJ2-2,TRBD1,few
CAWSVTGVHTGELFF,TGTGCCTGGAGTGTAACGGGAGTGCACACCGGGGAGCTGTTTTTT,TRBV30,15,TRBJ2-2,-,-
CASSLGGTGSEAFF,TGTGCCAGCAGTTTAGGCGGTACGGGGTCTGAAGCTTTCTTT,TRBV27,14,TRBJ1-1,-,-
CAAGGSSYEQYF,TGTGCCGCAGGCGGGAGCTCCTACGAGCAGTACTTC,TRBV7-8,12,TRBJ2-7,TRBD2,few
CASSQDQSSGAGREQFF,TGTGCCAGCAGCCAAGATCAAAGTTCTGGCGCGGGGAGGGAGCAGTTCTTC,TRBV4-2,17,TRBJ2-1,-,-